The 23 T cell receptor beta chains listed next were all sequenced from one sample in a study of T-cell reconstitution after alpha-beta-depleted transplantation in children. Using unique molecular identifiers, the investigators prepared the TCRbeta library. TCRdb re-called the PCR reads with MiXCR, one entry per CDR3 protein. In the table there are around 700,000 distinct CDR3 sequences, 10% to 15% of which are singletons. The sequences come from PBMCs, collected before TCRalphabeta/CD19-depleted stem cell transplant. These receptors all stem from a girl between 2 and 10 years old with congenital amegakaryocytic thrombocytopenia, due to receive a stem cell transplant.

Ten or more counts support this clonotype. The chain links TRBV5-1 to TRBJ2-3; TRBD2 is a possible D gene (5 bases). The CDR3 is 15 amino acids. Trimming removed 4 bases at V and 3 bases at J, with 15 bases between. CDR1 SGHRS and CDR2 YFSETQ come from the germline V gene. CDR3 region: CASSLEDLATDTQYF. CDR3 nucleotides: TGCGCCAGCAGCCTCGAGGACCTAGCTACAGATACGCAGTATTTT.

This clonotype was recorded many times. The CDR3 is CASSLGMTPWDEQYF. The CDR3 DNA follows: TGTGCCAGCAGCTTGGGGATGACCCCTTGGGATGAGCAGTACTTC. The chain has TRBV5-5 and TRBJ2-7; D is uncertain. Trimming removed 0 bases from V and 7 bases from J, with 17 bases in between. CDR1 SGHKS and CDR2 YYEKEE come from the germline V gene (reference sequence). The CDR3 runs to 15 residues.

This clonotype was observed a few times. This chain joins TRBV4-1 and TRBJ2-1, with 16 bases fitting TRBD2. V dropped 4 bases and J dropped 7; count of bases not matched to a gene: 10. The CDR3 length is 18 residues. Germline CDR1 reads MGHRA; CDR2 reads YSYEKL. The CDR3 nucleotides read TGCGCCAGCAGCCTACAACCGGGACTAGCGGGAGGGCGTAATGAGCAGTTCTTC. This encodes CASSLQPGLAGGRNEQFF.

This clonotype was counted between two and nine times. The V gene is TRBV29-1, the J gene TRBJ2-3; D remains ambiguous. The CDR3 runs 11 residues. The germline V gene encodes CDR1 SQVTM and CDR2 ANQGSEA. Trimming left V 3 bases short and J 3 bases short, with 4 bases between. In nucleotides, the CDR3 is TGCAGCGTTGAGGGGACAGATACGCAGTATTTT. Translated: CSVEGTDTQYF.

In its sample, this clonotype was seen a few times. The rearrangement joins TRBV12-3 or TRBV12-4 to TRBJ2-7; D is perhaps TRBD2 (5 bases). The CDR3 extends over 12 amino acids. The V end was cut by 6 bases, the J end by 12 bases, with 18 bases between. Here the CDR3 DNA reads TGTGCCAGCAGCGCCAGCTACGAGGGCCTGTACTTC. This gives the protein CASSASYEGLYF.

This clonotype was detected many times. The chain combines TRBV12-3 or TRBV12-4 with TRBJ1-2, with a tentative D call TRBD1 (6 bases). This CDR3 has 14 amino acids. V was trimmed by 1 base and J by 4 bases, leaving 10 bases between them. In DNA, the CDR3 is TGTGCCAGCAGTTTAGTGGTAGGGGGCTATGGCTACACCTTC. Its protein is CASSLVVGGYGYTF.

This clonotype was seen repeatedly, ten times or more. The chain is built from TRBV10-2 and TRBJ2-7; 8 bases are a match to TRBD1. CDR3 length equals 14 residues. The ends lost 4 bases at V and 7 bases at J; junction bases unmatched: 9. CDR1 WSHSY and CDR2 SAAADI come from the germline V gene. The CDR3 here is CASSVRQGAGEQYF. CDR3 DNA sequence: TGCGCCAGCAGTGTACGGCAGGGGGCGGGGGAGCAGTACTTC.

This clonotype has more than one count but fewer than ten. The chain couples TRBV14 to TRBJ2-2; 7 nucleotides agree with TRBD2. Per germline, CDR1 SGHDN and CDR2 FVKESK. The CDR3 extends over 15 amino acids. Losses at the gene ends were 6 bases for V and 2 bases for J; bases not matched to a gene: 6. The CDR3 DNA follows: TGTGCCAGCAGGGCTAGCGGAGGAAACACCGGGGAGCTGTTTTTT. This translates into CASRASGGNTGELFF. Based on the CDR3 plus reference TRBV14 and TRBJ2-2, the full variable domain is EAGVTQFPSHSVIEKGQTVTLRCDPISGHDNLYWYRRVMGKEIKFLLHFVKESKQDESGMPNNRFLAERTGGTYSTLKVQPAELEDSGVYFCASRASGGNTGELFFGEGSRLTVL.

This clonotype was found many times. The chain employs TRBV27 and TRBJ2-1, with 11 bases lining up with TRBD2. V shed 6 bases and J 4 bases; nucleotides not matched to a gene: 8. The CDR3 length is 16 residues. The germline gives CDR1 MNHEY, CDR2 SMNVEV (reference sequence). CDR3 residues: CASRTTSGRKYNEQFF. In DNA, the CDR3 is TGTGCCAGCAGAACTACTAGCGGGAGAAAGTACAATGAGCAGTTCTTC.

V is TRBV5-1 and J is TRBJ2-1; 14 positions agree with TRBD2. Losses at the gene ends were 5 bases for V and 6 bases for J; bases not matched to a gene: 7. This CDR3 region has 16 residues. CDR1 is SGHRS and CDR2 is YFSETQ in the germline V gene. CDR3 sequence (DNA): TGCGCCAGCAGGCGACCGGGACTAGCGGGAGTCAATGAGCAGTTCTTC. Protein product: CASRRPGLAGVNEQFF.

This clonotype showed up many times. The chain links TRBV20-1 to TRBJ2-3, with 11 bases aligning to TRBD2. The length of the CDR3 is 14 residues. V trimming: 5 bases; J trimming: 6 bases; junction bases outside the gene matches: 7. The germline V gene has CDR1 DFQATT and CDR2 SNEGSKA (reference sequence). The CDR3: CSAAPGLAADTQYF. The CDR3 DNA follows: TGCAGTGCTGCACCGGGACTAGCGGCTGATACGCAGTATTTT.

The table lists this clonotype with a few counts. J is TRBJ2-3 and V is TRBV20-1; D may correspond to TRBD1 or TRBD2 (5 bases each). V lost 0 bases, J lost 6 bases, and 16 bases lay in between. Germline V gene lookup returns CDR1 DFQATT and CDR2 SNEGSKA (reference sequence). CDR3 size: 15 residues. CDR3 sequence: CSARDVVGWGDTQYF. Written as DNA, the CDR3 is TGCAGTGCTAGAGATGTGGTGGGATGGGGGGATACGCAGTATTTT.

The table lists this clonotype with a few counts. The J gene is TRBJ1-4, the V gene TRBV4-1, with 8 bases fitting TRBD1. Germline values: CDR1 MGHRA, CDR2 YSYEKL. This CDR3 region has 17 residues. V shed 1 base and J 0 bases; nucleotides not matched to a gene: 4. The DNA for the CDR3 is TGCGCCAGCAGCCAAGTGGACAGGGCCTCAACTAATGAAAAACTGTTTTTT. Protein product: CASSQVDRASTNEKLFF.

The CDR3 sequence: CASSYDQYNEQFF. As DNA, the CDR3 is TGTGCCAGCAGCTACGACCAGTACAATGAGCAGTTCTTC. This chain uses TRBV5-6 with TRBJ2-1; D is undetermined. Trimming pared 3 bases from V and 4 bases from J, leaving 8 bases between. Germline CDR1 SGHDT, CDR2 YYEEEE. CDR3 length equals 13 residues.

About this clonotype itself: This clone may be a read error of a much larger clone one base away. V usage is TRBV7-2 and J usage is TRBJ2-3; D gene unclear. The CDR3 loop spans 12 amino acids. Germline lookup yields CDR1 SGHTA and CDR2 FQGNSA. Between the trimmed V and J ends, which lost 2 bases and 4 bases, there was a span of 4 bases. CDR3 nucleotides: TGTGCCAGCAGCTTATTTGCAGATACGCAGTATTTT. As protein: CASSLFADTQYF. Drawing the rest from reference TRBV7-2 and TRBJ2-3, the complete variable domain is GAGVSQSPSNKVTEKGKDVELRCDPISGHTALYWYRQSLGQGLEFLIYFQGNSAPDKSGLPSDRFSAERTGGSVSTLTIQRTQQEDSAVYLCASSLFADTQYFGPGTRLTVL.

The rearrangement uses TRBV2 and TRBJ2-1; 13 bases line up with TRBD2. Germline CDR1 reads SNHLY; CDR2 reads FYNNEI. The V segment lost 6 bases and the J segment 7 bases; nucleotides outside the gene matches: 3. CDR3 length: 14 residues. The CDR3 here is CASRGLAGRNEQFF. The CDR3 region has the DNA TGTGCCAGCAGGGGACTAGCGGGGCGGAATGAGCAGTTCTTC.

This clonotype was observed many times. The chain recombines TRBV5-1 with TRBJ2-1; 12 positions match TRBD2. Per the germline V gene, CDR1 is SGHRS and CDR2 is YFSETQ. The CDR3 runs to 14 residues. The V gene end was trimmed by 4 bases and the J gene end by 5 bases; junction bases not matched to a gene: 1. The CDR3 bases are TGCGCCAGCAGCGGGACTAGCGGGCACAATGAGCAGTTCTTC. Amino acids: CASSGTSGHNEQFF.

This clonotype was found a few times. The genes are TRBV12-3 or TRBV12-4 and TRBJ2-7; a possible D gene is TRBD2 (5 bases). The V end was cut by 6 bases, the J end by 3 bases, with 15 bases between. The CDR3 has 14 amino acids. In DNA form, the CDR3 reads TGTGCCAGCAGGCCACGGGGAATTCGCTACGAGCAGTACTTC. Protein product: CASRPRGIRYEQYF.

This clonotype came up a few times. This chain uses TRBV12-5 with TRBJ1-2, with 7 bases matching TRBD1. Trimming cost V 3 bases and J 8 bases; bases outside gene matches: 9. Germline CDR1 reads LGHNT; CDR2 reads FRNRAP. The CDR3 loop spans 14 amino acids. The CDR3 is CASGFFGSGGGYTF. The DNA for the CDR3 is TGTGCTAGTGGTTTCTTTGGGTCAGGGGGAGGCTACACCTTC.

This clonotype has only a few counts. This chain uses TRBV5-1 with TRBJ2-5; D gene unclear. Trimming shortened V by 0 bases and J by 4 bases, and 10 bases separated the two germline ends. CDR3 length: 14 residues. Germline CDR1 and CDR2: SGHRS and YFSETQ. Here the CDR3 DNA reads TGCGCCAGCAGCTTGGTCGAACTGGTAGAGACCCAGTACTTC. Encoded protein: CASSLVELVETQYF.

The chain joins TRBV5-1 to TRBJ1-1; 7 bases are a match to TRBD1. The CDR3 length is 14 residues. Trimming at V came to 4 bases and at J to 6 bases, leaving 9 bases not matched to a gene. Looked up from germline, CDR1 is SGHRS and CDR2 is YFSETQ. CDR3: CASSIRQGLSEAFF. The CDR3 bases are TGCGCCAGCAGCATCAGACAGGGTCTGTCTGAAGCTTTCTTT.

As for this clonotype: This sequence may be a read error, since a much larger clone differs from it by one base. The chain couples TRBV12-3 or TRBV12-4 to TRBJ2-5; D is unclear. This CDR3 is 13 amino acids long. The germline V and J ends were trimmed by 3 bases and 8 bases, with 13 bases remaining between them. CDR3 nucleotides: TGTGCCAGCAGTTTCACTTCGGGCGACACCCAGTACTTC. This sequence encodes CASSFTSGDTQYF.

In this sample, this clonotype turned up many times. The chain has TRBV12-3 or TRBV12-4 and TRBJ2-7; D possibly matches TRBD1 or TRBD2 (5 bases each). V shed 5 bases and J shed 2 bases, with 16 bases lying between them. CDR3 length: 15 residues. CDR3 amino acids: CASSQRDHLTYEQYF. Here the CDR3 DNA reads TGTGCCAGCAGTCAAAGGGACCATCTGACCTACGAGCAGTACTTC.